The next 26 T cell receptor beta chains were all read from a single sample in a study of blood T cells in healthy people across ages. Primers used in a second PCR of about 6 to 11 cycles were a sample-barcoded 5' primer and a J-beta primer mix. TCRdb re-called the 5' RACE reads with MiXCR, one entry per CDR3 protein. The data contain hundreds of thousands of distinct CDR3 sequences, 29% of them seen just once; the ten biggest clones take up roughly 17%. Sequences were obtained from blood. These TCRs come from a woman aged 80 or over in good health.

There are many counts of this clonotype. This chain joins TRBV12-3 or TRBV12-4 and TRBJ2-7, with 7 nucleotides matching TRBD1. V lost 7 bases and J lost 7; bases outside the gene matches: 13. The CDR3 sequence is 14 residues long. The CDR3 DNA sequence: TGTGCCAGCATCCCAGGGGGAAGCTCTCGAGAGCAGTACTTC. Its protein is CASIPGGSSREQYF.

The chain has TRBV29-1 and TRBJ2-5; 9 bases are a match to TRBD1. Germline V gene data show CDR1 as SQVTM and CDR2 as ANQGSEA. CDR3 length equals 15 residues. The V gene end was trimmed by 3 bases and the J gene end by 7 bases; junction bases not matched to a gene: 12. The CDR3 bases are TGCAGCGTTGATGGAGGACAGGGGAAATCCGGGACCCAGTACTTC. Translated: CSVDGGQGKSGTQYF.

There are many counts of this clonotype. The rearrangement uses TRBV10-2 and TRBJ2-7; maybe TRBD2 (6 bases). Germline V gene data show CDR1 as WSHSY and CDR2 as SAAADI. The CDR3 extends over 15 amino acids. V lost 3 bases and J 3 bases, leaving 15 bases between the germline ends. The CDR3 loop reads CASSDTYSGVYEQYF. CDR3 coding DNA: TGCGCCAGCAGTGATACCTACTCGGGGGTCTACGAGCAGTACTTC.

This clonotype came up many times. The V gene is TRBV6-2 or TRBV6-3, the J gene TRBJ2-7; D gene uncertain. CDR3 size: 12 residues. The germline CDR1 and CDR2 sequences are MNHEY and SVGEGT. The V end was cut by 7 bases, the J end by 3 bases, with 10 bases between. CDR3 in amino acids: CASTDYLYEQYF. CDR3 nucleotides: TGTGCCAGCACGGATTATCTCTACGAGCAGTACTTC.

This clonotype was picked up many times. This chain links TRBV6-5 with TRBJ1-2, with D hard to call. Trimming cost V 6 bases and J 2 bases, with 13 bases left between them. This CDR3 has 14 residues. From germline, CDR1 is MNHEY and CDR2 SVGAGI. The CDR3 loop is CASSRYTRNYGYTF. CDR3 DNA: TGTGCCAGCAGCCGCTATACAAGAAACTATGGCTACACCTTC.

In this sample, this clonotype turned up many times. The chain combines TRBV7-9 with TRBJ2-7; either TRBD1 or TRBD2 may fit D (5 bases each). The CDR3 is 16 amino acids. CDR1 is SEHNR and CDR2 is FQNEAQ in the germline V gene (reference sequence). The V and J ends lost 1 base and 3 bases respectively, with 16 bases between them. This chain's CDR3 is CASSLGPGPLYYEQYF. In DNA, the CDR3 is TGTGCCAGCAGCTTAGGACCGGGGCCCCTTTACTACGAGCAGTACTTC.

This clonotype was recorded a few times. The chain combines TRBV6-2 or TRBV6-3 with TRBJ2-5, with D possibly matching TRBD1 (6 bases). The CDR3 is 14 residues long. The V gene lost 5 bases and the J gene lost 7 bases, with 17 bases spanning the gap. Germline V gives CDR1 MNHEY, CDR2 SVGEGT. CDR3 DNA sequence: TGTGCCAGCAGTCATATAAACAGGGAAGGGACCCAGTACTTC. As protein: CASSHINREGTQYF.

Concerning this clonotype: A junction end diverges from the germline sequence, so it may reflect a read error. The chain combines TRBV12-3 or TRBV12-4 with TRBJ2-3; 7 nucleotides agree with TRBD1. CDR3 size: 16 residues. The CDR3 sequence is CASSDRQGGRADAQYF. DNA of the CDR3: TGTGCCAGCAGCGATCGACAGGGCGGTCGCGCAGATGCGCAGTATTTT.

About this clonotype itself: The germline gene is not matched at one end of the junction; a read error may be the cause. The rearrangement links TRBV15 to TRBJ2-1; D is possibly TRBD1 or TRBD2 (5 bases each). The CDR3 has 16 residues. The V gene's germline CDR1 is LNHNV and CDR2 YYDKDF (reference sequence). The DNA for the CDR3 is TGTGCCTCCAGCAGAGATAGCGAGACGGGGCAATTGGAGCAGTTCTTC. This translates into CASSRDSETGQLEQFF. Full variable domain (remainder filled in from reference TRBV15 and TRBJ2-1): DAMVIQNPRYQVTQFGKPVTLSCSQTLNHNVMYWYQQKSSQAPKLLFHYYDKDFNNEADTPDNFQSRRPNTSFCFLDIRSPGLGDTAMYLCASSRDSETGQLEQFFGPGTRLTVL.

About this clonotype itself: It may be a read error: a sequence one base away is much more abundant. The rearrangement links TRBV7-9 to TRBJ2-1, with a tentative D call TRBD1 (5 bases). The J call is in doubt because the DNA end fits TRBJ2-7 better. This CDR3 spans 17 amino acids. Germline V lookup: CDR1 SEHNR, CDR2 FQNEAQ (reference sequence). The CDR3 DNA sequence: TGTGCCAGCAGCTTAGGGGCAGGGATGAGCTCCTACAATGAGCAGTACTTC. This translates into CASSLGAGMSSYNEQYF.

This chain uses TRBV20-1 with TRBJ2-5; possible D gene TRBD2, 5 bases. Germline CDR1 DFQATT, CDR2 SNEGSKA (reference sequence). V lost 8 bases and J 5 bases, leaving 6 bases between the germline ends. The CDR3 runs to 9 residues. In nucleotides, the CDR3 is TGCAGTTCGGGGGAGACCCAGTACTTC. Translating gives CSSGETQYF.

The chain joins TRBV3-1 to TRBJ1-4; D gene unclear. The CDR3 consists of 15 residues. Per germline, CDR1 LGHDT and CDR2 YNNKEL (reference sequence). With 0 bases removed from V and 4 bases from J, the gap between germline ends came to 9 bases. CDR3 sequence reads: CASSQESVLNEKLFF. The CDR3 nucleotides read TGTGCCAGCAGCCAAGAATCAGTGCTTAATGAAAAACTGTTTTTT.

This clonotype was picked up many times. The chain uses TRBV11-2 and TRBJ2-7; D is undetermined. There are 15 residues in the CDR3. V lost 0 bases to trimming and J lost 3 bases, with 12 bases between them. The germline V gene encodes CDR1 SGHAT and CDR2 FQNNGV. This CDR3 is CASSLDSALFYEQYF. The CDR3 coding sequence is TGTGCCAGCAGCTTAGATTCCGCCCTATTCTACGAGCAGTACTTC.

The gene calls are TRBV7-2 and TRBJ2-2, with a tentative D call TRBD1 (6 bases). Germline CDR1 and CDR2: SGHTA and FQGNSA. This CDR3 region has 13 residues. V was clipped by 3 bases and J by 6 bases, with 8 bases between them. The CDR3: CASSFKGAGELFF. For the CDR3, the DNA is TGTGCCAGCAGCTTTAAGGGGGCCGGGGAGCTGTTTTTT. The complete variable domain, with remaining parts taken from reference TRBV7-2 and TRBJ2-2, reads GAGVSQSPSNKVTEKGKDVELRCDPISGHTALYWYRQSLGQGLEFLIYFQGNSAPDKSGLPSDRFSAERTGGSVSTLTIQRTQQEDSAVYLCASSFKGAGELFFGEGSRLTVL.

V usage is TRBV7-9 and J usage is TRBJ1-4; the D is unclear. Trimming took 1 base from V and 6 from J, leaving 6 bases between them. Germline CDR1 and CDR2: SEHNR and FQNEAQ (reference sequence). The CDR3 spans 13 residues. The CDR3 nucleotides are TGTGCCAGCAGCTTAGGCAAGCATGAAAAACTGTTTTTT. It yields the protein CASSLGKHEKLFF.

The sample holds a few counts of this clonotype. The chain links TRBV7-2 to TRBJ1-6, with TRBD1 as a possible D gene (5 bases). The CDR3 contains 14 residues. Deletions cut 5 bases from V and 5 bases from J, with 10 bases between. Germline CDR1 SGHTA, CDR2 FQGNSA. DNA for the CDR3: TGTGCCAGCAGCGCCGGGACTCATAATTCACCCCTCCACTTT. The encoded protein is CASSAGTHNSPLHF. The full variable domain, completed using reference TRBV7-2 and TRBJ1-6, is GAGVSQSPSNKVTEKGKDVELRCDPISGHTALYWYRQSLGQGLEFLIYFQGNSAPDKSGLPSDRFSAERTGGSVSTLTIQRTQQEDSAVYLCASSAGTHNSPLHFGNGTRLTVT.

The chain combines TRBV2 with TRBJ1-5; D not resolved. This CDR3 region has 16 residues. Germline assignment: CDR1 SNHLY and CDR2 FYNNEI. The V end lost 1 base, the J end lost 2 bases, and 12 bases lay between the germline ends. CDR3 nucleotides: TGTGCCAGCAGTGAAGGTTTGGCAGGAGGCAATCAGCCCCAGCATTTT. Protein product: CASSEGLAGGNQPQHF. The full variable domain, completed using reference TRBV2 and TRBJ1-5, is EPEVTQTPSHQVTQMGQEVILRCVPISNHLYFYWYRQILGQKVEFLVSFYNNEISEKSEIFDDQFSVERPDGSNFTLKIRSTKLEDSAMYFCASSEGLAGGNQPQHFGDGTRLSIL.

This clonotype showed up many times. The chain employs TRBV6-5 and TRBJ2-5; 14 nucleotides align to TRBD2. Per the germline V gene, CDR1 is MNHEY and CDR2 is SVGAGI. CDR3 length equals 20 residues. The V gene end was trimmed by 2 bases and the J gene end by 2 bases; junction bases not matched to a gene: 13. CDR3 bases: TGTGCCAGCAGTTACCCAAGTCCCGGGACTAGCGGGGGAAAACAAGAGACCCAGTACTTC. Translating gives CASSYPSPGTSGGKQETQYF.

Worth noting for this clonotype: A much larger clone differs by one base, so this may be a read error. V is TRBV6-6 and J is TRBJ1-5, with 7 nucleotides matching TRBD1. This CDR3 region has 14 residues. Germline CDR1 is MNHNY and CDR2 is SVGAGI (reference sequence). The V segment lost 5 bases and the J segment 9 bases; nucleotides outside the gene matches: 10. The CDR3 protein is CASSDTRGGLPQHF. The CDR3 bases are TGTGCCAGCAGTGACACCAGGGGGGGACTGCCCCAGCATTTT.

In regard to this clonotype: Being one base from a much bigger clone, this may be a read error. The chain couples TRBV28 to TRBJ2-4, with TRBD1 identical over 8 bases. The CDR3 totals 16 residues. The ends lost 5 bases at V and 5 bases at J; junction bases unmatched: 11. Germline CDR1 is MDHEN and CDR2 is SYDVKM. Written as DNA, the CDR3 is TGTGCCAGCAGTCCCCGGACAGGGAGAGGCGAAAACATTCAGTACTTC. Amino acids: CASSPRTGRGENIQYF. Using reference TRBV28 and TRBJ2-4 for the parts outside the CDR3, the full variable domain is DVKVTQSSRYLVKRTGEKVFLECVQDMDHENMFWYRQDPGLGLRLIYFSYDVKMKEKGDIPEGYSVSREKKERFSLILESASTNQTSMYLCASSPRTGRGENIQYFGAGTRLSVL.

This clonotype was observed a handful of times. The junction differs from germline at one of its ends, possibly a read error. The J gene is TRBJ2-3, the V gene TRBV9, with 12 bases matching TRBD1. CDR3 length: 19 amino acids. Per germline, CDR1 SGDLS and CDR2 YYNGEE. CDR3 loop: CASTEGPGTGGGLTDTRYF. The CDR3 region has the DNA TGTGCCAGCACTGAAGGACCCGGGACAGGGGGCGGTCTTACAGATACGCGGTATTTT.

The V call is TRBV7-6, the J call TRBJ2-1; perhaps TRBD2 as D (6 bases). The V gene lost 0 bases and the J gene lost 12 bases, with 18 bases spanning the gap. This CDR3 is built from 15 residues. Germline CDR1 reads SGHVS; CDR2 reads FNYEAQ. CDR3 nucleotide sequence: TGTGCCAGCAGCTTAGCTGTAGAAGGGGCCGGGGGGCAGTTCTTC. Its translation is CASSLAVEGAGGQFF.

In its sample, this clonotype was seen many times. The CDR3 spells CASSSRTGGVYGYTF. CDR3 nucleotide sequence: TGTGCCAGCAGCTCCCGGACAGGGGGCGTCTATGGCTACACCTTC. The V gene is TRBV7-2, the J gene TRBJ1-2, with TRBD1 identical over 11 bases. Trimming at V came to 4 bases and at J to 4 bases, leaving 5 bases not matched to a gene. This CDR3 region has 15 residues. Germline V CDR1 and CDR2: SGHTA, FQGNSA.

V is TRBV27 and J is TRBJ1-3, with a possible D match to TRBD1 (5 bases). Trimming removed 5 bases from V and 2 bases from J, with 13 bases in between. Germline-derived CDR1 and CDR2 are MNHEY and SMNVEV (reference sequence). The CDR3 spans 15 residues. The CDR3 DNA reads as TGTGCCAGCAGTCAACCAGGGAATGCTGGAAACACCATATATTTT. Translated, it gives CASSQPGNAGNTIYF.

This clonotype has a count of ten or more. This chain connects TRBV7-2 to TRBJ1-6, with 10 nucleotides matching TRBD1. V lost 3 bases and J lost 6; bases outside the gene matches: 5. This CDR3 has 16 amino acids. The germline gives CDR1 SGHTA, CDR2 FQGNSA. This CDR3 is CASSLRQGARNSPLHF. The DNA for the CDR3 is TGTGCCAGCAGCTTGCGACAGGGGGCGCGTAATTCACCCCTCCACTTT.

This clonotype turned up a few times. The gene calls are TRBV6-2 or TRBV6-3 and TRBJ2-5; D remains unclear. Germline CDR1 and CDR2: MNHEY and SVGEGT. The CDR3 has 13 amino acids. Deletions cut 10 bases from V and 3 bases from J, with 15 bases between. This chain's CDR3 is CATNHRREETQYF. CDR3 nucleotides: TGTGCCACCAACCACCGAAGAGAAGAGACCCAGTACTTC.